This paragraph reports one T cell receptor (beta chain). J was trimmed by 1 base and V by 5 bases; bases with no gene match: 5. The CDR3 covers 15 residues. CDR1 and CDR2 from the germline V gene are SGHNT and YENEEA. Generated by immunoSEQ multiplex PCR, the TCRdb table keeps only in-frame clones and is missing some. The sample has about 80,000 clones; around 89% are singletons. The record originates from a study of technical replicates of blood from a few donors. The J gene is TRBJ1-1, the V gene TRBV11-3; 9 bases are a match to TRBD1. The TCR was taken from a human donor in good health. Sequencing input: T cells isolated from PBMCs. The CDR3 reads CASSAWDRENTEAFF. The CDR3 DNA reads as TGTGCCAGCAGCGCCTGGGACAGGGAGAACACTGAAGCTTTCTTT.